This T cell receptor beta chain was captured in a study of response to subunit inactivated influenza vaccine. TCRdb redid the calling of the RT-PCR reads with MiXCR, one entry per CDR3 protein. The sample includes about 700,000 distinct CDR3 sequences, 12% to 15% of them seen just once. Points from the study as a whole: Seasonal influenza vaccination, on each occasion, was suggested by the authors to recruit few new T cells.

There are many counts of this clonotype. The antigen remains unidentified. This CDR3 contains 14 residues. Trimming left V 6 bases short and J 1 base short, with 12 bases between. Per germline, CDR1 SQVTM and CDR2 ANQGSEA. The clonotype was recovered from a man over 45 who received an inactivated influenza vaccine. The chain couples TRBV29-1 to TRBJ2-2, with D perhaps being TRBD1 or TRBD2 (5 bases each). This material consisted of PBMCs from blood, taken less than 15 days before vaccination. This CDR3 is CSVSGTGNTGELFF. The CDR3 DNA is TGCAGCGTGTCCGGGACGGGGAACACCGGGGAGCTGTTTTTT.